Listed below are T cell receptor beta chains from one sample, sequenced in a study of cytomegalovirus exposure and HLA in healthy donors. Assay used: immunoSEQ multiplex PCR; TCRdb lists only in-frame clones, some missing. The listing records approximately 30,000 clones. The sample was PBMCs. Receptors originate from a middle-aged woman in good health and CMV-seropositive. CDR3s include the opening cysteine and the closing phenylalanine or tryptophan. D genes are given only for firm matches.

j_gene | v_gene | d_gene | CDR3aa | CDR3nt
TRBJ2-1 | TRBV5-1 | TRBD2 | CASSPPLAGGGEQFF | TGCGCCAGCAGCCCCCCATTAGCGGGGGGCGGTGAGCAGTTCTTC
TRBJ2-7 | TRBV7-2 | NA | CASSPQQGVSSYEQYF | TGTGCCAGCAGCCCCCAACAGGGCGTATCCTCCTACGAGCAGTACTTC
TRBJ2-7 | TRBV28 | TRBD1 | CASQTGTGLYEQYF | TGTGCCAGCCAGACCGGGACAGGGTTGTACGAGCAGTACTTC
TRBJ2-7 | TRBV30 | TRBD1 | CAWSALPGQGDREQYF | TGTGCCTGGAGCGCACTACCGGGACAGGGTGATAGGGAGCAGTACTTC
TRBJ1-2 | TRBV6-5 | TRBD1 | CASTEIQGAGYTF | TGTGCCAGCACCGAAATACAGGGGGCGGGCTACACCTTC
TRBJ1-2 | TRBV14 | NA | CASSQVPQGEGTYGYTF | TGTGCCAGCAGCCAAGTTCCCCAGGGCGAAGGGACTTATGGCTACACCTTC
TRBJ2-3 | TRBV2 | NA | CASSESAGPSTDTQYF | TGTGCCAGCAGTGAATCGGCGGGGCCTAGCACAGATACGCAGTATTTT
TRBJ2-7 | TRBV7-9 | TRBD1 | CASSLGVPGQGSAYEQYF | TGTGCCAGCAGCTTAGGGGTCCCGGGACAGGGAAGCGCATACGAGCAGTACTTC
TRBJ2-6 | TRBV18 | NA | CASSQAQGSGANVLTF | TGTGCCAGCTCACAAGCACAGGGATCTGGGGCCAACGTCCTGACTTTC
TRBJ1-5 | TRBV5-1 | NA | CASSLSGGSNQPQHF | TGCGCCAGCAGCTTATCCGGCGGGAGCAATCAGCCCCAGCATTTT
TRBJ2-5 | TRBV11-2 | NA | CASSLDQGVETQYF | TGTGCCAGCAGCTTAGATCAAGGGGTAGAGACCCAGTACTTC
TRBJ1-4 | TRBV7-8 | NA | CASSWRSAAGEKLFF | TGTGCCAGCAGCTGGCGCTCAGCGGCTGGTGAAAAACTGTTTTTT
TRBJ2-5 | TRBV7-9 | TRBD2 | CASSAGRDRETQYF | TGTGCCAGCAGCGCCGGGAGGGATCGAGAGACCCAGTACTTC
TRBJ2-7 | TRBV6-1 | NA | CASSSSWSSYEQYF | TGTGCCAGCAGTTCATCTTGGAGCTCCTACGAGCAGTACTTC
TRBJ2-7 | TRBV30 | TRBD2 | CAWARGWTSGGISEQYF | TGTGCCTGGGCCAGGGGGTGGACTAGCGGGGGGATATCCGAGCAGTACTTC
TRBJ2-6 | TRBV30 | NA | CAWRGDSGANVLTF | TGTGCCTGGAGAGGAGACTCTGGGGCCAACGTCCTGACTTTC
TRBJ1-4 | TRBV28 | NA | CASSLSGGRGEKLFF | TGTGCCAGCAGTTTATCGGGGGGGCGCGGGGAAAAACTGTTTTTT
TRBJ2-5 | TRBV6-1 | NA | CASRSYAGRQETQYF | TGTGCCAGCAGAAGTTACGCAGGCAGGCAAGAGACCCAGTACTTC
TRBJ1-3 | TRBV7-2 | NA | CASSVQISDNTIYF | TGTGCCAGCAGCGTACAGATTTCCGACAACACCATATATTTT
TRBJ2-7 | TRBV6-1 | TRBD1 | CASSEVTGDSYEQYF | TGTGCCAGCAGTGAAGTTACAGGGGACTCCTACGAGCAGTACTTC
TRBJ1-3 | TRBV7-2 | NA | CASSLAGDGNTIYF | TGTGCCAGCAGCCTAGCAGGGGATGGAAACACCATATATTTT
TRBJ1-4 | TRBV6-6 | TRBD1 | CASSSGQGSEKLFF | TGTGCCAGCAGCTCGGGACAGGGAAGCGAAAAACTGTTTTTT
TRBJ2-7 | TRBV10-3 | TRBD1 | CAISERDSTYEQYF | TGTGCCATCAGTGAGAGGGACAGTACCTACGAGCAGTACTTC
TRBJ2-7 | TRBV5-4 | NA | CASSLSQGFFSYEQYF | TGTGCCAGCAGCTTGAGTCAGGGCTTTTTCTCCTACGAGCAGTACTTC
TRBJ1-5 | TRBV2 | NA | CASSGVTWSQHF | TGTGCCAGCAGTGGCGTGACTTGGTCCCAGCATTTT
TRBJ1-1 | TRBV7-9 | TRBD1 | CASSLEGTGAEAFF | TGTGCCAGCAGCTTAGAAGGAACAGGGGCTGAAGCTTTCTTT
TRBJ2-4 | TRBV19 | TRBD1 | CASSADRDSIQYF | TGTGCCAGTTCTGCGGACAGGGACAGCATTCAGTACTTC
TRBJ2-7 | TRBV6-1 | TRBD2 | CASTLLAGRAYEQYF | TGTGCCAGCACCCTACTAGCGGGGCGCGCGTACGAGCAGTACTTC
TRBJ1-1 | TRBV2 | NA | CASEQREAFF | TGTGCCAGCGAGCAGCGTGAAGCTTTCTTT
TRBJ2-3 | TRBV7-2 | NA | CASSPRPPGGGTDTQYF | TGTGCCAGCAGCCCCCGCCCACCGGGCGGAGGGACAGATACGCAGTATTTT
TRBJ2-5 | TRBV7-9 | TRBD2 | CASSPGVAGGQETQYF | TGTGCCAGCAGCCCGGGGGTAGCGGGGGGCCAAGAGACCCAGTACTTC
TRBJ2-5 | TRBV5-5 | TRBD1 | CASSSGTGASGETQYF | TGTGCCAGCAGCTCCGGGACAGGGGCCTCCGGGGAGACCCAGTACTTC
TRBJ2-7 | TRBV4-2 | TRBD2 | CASSQLAGASYEQYF | TGTGCCAGCAGCCAACTAGCGGGAGCTTCCTACGAGCAGTACTTC
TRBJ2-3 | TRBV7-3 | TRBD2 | CASSLKAGMVDTQYF | TGTGCCAGCAGCTTAAAAGCGGGGATGGTCGATACGCAGTATTTT